This TCR beta chain was sequenced in a study of technical replicates of blood from several donors. Germline CDR1 reads ENHRY; CDR2 reads SYGVKD. The CDR3 has 14 residues. With 6 bases clipped from V and 4 bases from J, the junction kept 5 bases outside the gene matches. Libraries were prepared by immunoSEQ multiplex PCR; TCRdb keeps only in-frame clonotypes and omits some of them. The data hold roughly 79,000 clones, with 90% to 95% observed a single time. The sequenced sample consisted of T cells isolated from PBMCs. The origin of this receptor is a human donor in good health. The chain employs TRBV10-3 and TRBJ1-2, with 10 bases that match TRBD1. In DNA, the CDR3 is TGTGCCATCAGGCCGGGACAGGGGAGCTATGGCTACACCTTC. It specifies CAIRPGQGSYGYTF.